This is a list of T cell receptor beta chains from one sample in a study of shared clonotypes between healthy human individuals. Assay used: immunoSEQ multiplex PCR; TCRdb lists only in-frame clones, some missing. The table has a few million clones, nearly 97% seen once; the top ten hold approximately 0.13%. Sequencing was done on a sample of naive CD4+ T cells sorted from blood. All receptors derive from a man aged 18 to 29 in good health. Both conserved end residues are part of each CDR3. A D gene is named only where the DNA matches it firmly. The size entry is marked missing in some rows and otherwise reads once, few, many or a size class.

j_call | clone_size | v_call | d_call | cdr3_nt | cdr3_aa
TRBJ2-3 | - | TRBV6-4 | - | TGTGCCAGCAGTGACTGGCCGGATACGCAGTATTTT | CASSDWPDTQYF
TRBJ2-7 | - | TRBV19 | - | TGTGCCAGTAGTTCGCAGGGAGGCGAGCAGTACTTC | CASSSQGGEQYF
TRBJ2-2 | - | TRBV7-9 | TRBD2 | TGTGCCAGCAGCTACCCGACTAGCGGGAGGGCCTTAACCGGGGAGCTGTTTTTT | CASSYPTSGRALTGELFF
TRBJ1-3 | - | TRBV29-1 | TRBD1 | TGCAGCGCCGGGGCGGACAGGAACTCTGGAAACACCATATATTTT | CSAGADRNSGNTIYF
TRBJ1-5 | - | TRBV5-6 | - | TGTGCCAGCAGCTTTGGGCAGCTTAGCAATCAGCCCCAGCATTTT | CASSFGQLSNQPQHF
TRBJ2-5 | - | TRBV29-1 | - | TGCAGCGTTGAACGACCCCTGCTAGCCGAAGAGACCCAGTACTTC | CSVERPLLAEETQYF
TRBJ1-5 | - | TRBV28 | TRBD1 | TGTGCCAGCAGCTGGAGGGACAGGGGGCGTTTTCAGCCCCAGCATTTT | CASSWRDRGRFQPQHF
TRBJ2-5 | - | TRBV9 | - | TGTACCAGCAGCGTAGATGGACAGCGTCAAGAGACCCAGTACTTC | CTSSVDGQRQETQYF
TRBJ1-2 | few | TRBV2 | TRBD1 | TGTGCCAGCAGTGAGGGACAGGGGGCCTATGGCTACACCTTC | CASSEGQGAYGYTF
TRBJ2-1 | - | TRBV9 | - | TGTGCCAGCAGCGTATTTCGGGGTGGCGAGCAGTTCTTC | CASSVFRGGEQFF
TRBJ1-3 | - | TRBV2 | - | TGTGCCAGCAGTGAAAGAGCCGGGACACGAACTGGAGACTCTGGAAACACCATATATTTT | CASSERAGTRTGDSGNTIYF
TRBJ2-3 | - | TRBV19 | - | TGTGCCAGTAGTATTGTGGGGAAGGCAGATACGCAGTATTTT | CASSIVGKADTQYF
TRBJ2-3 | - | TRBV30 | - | TGTGCCTGGACTAGACCAGCAAGGGGCACAGATACGCAGTATTTT | CAWTRPARGTDTQYF
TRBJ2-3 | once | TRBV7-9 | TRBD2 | TGTGCCAGCAGCCCCACGGCTAGCGGGACGTTCACAGATACGCAGTATTTT | CASSPTASGTFTDTQYF
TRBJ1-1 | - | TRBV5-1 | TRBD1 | TGCGCCAGCAGCTTGGCAGACAGGGCGAACACTGAAGCTTTCTTT | CASSLADRANTEAFF
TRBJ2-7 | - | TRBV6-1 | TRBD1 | TGTGCCAGCAGTGATAGGACAGGGGCTACCTACGAGCAGTACTTC | CASSDRTGATYEQYF
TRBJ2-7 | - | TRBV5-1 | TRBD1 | TGCGCCAGCAGGCCCGGGACAGGGGTATCCTACGAGCAGTACTTC | CASRPGTGVSYEQYF
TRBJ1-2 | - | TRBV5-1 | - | TGCGCCAGCAGCTTAACAGGGAGTTCATATGGCTACACCTTC | CASSLTGSSYGYTF
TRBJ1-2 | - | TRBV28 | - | TGTGCCAGCAGTATCAACTATGGCTACACCTTC | CASSINYGYTF
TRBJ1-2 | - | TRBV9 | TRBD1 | TGTGCCAGCAGCCCGTGGACAGGGGCGGCTAACTATGGCTACACCTTC | CASSPWTGAANYGYTF
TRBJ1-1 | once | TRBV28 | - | TGTGCCAGCACCTCTTGGGCCACGAACACTGAAGCTTTCTTT | CASTSWATNTEAFF
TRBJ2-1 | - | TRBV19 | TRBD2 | TGTGCCAGTAGTAAGCCAACTAGCGGGAGGAACAATGAGCAGTTCTTC | CASSKPTSGRNNEQFF
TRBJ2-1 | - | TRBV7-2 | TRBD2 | TGTGCCAGCAGCTCGGGACTAGCGGAAATGGGGGAGCAGTTCTTC | CASSSGLAEMGEQFF
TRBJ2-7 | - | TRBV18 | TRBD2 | TGTGCCAGCTCACCTAGCGGGGTCTCCTACGAGCAGTACTTC | CASSPSGVSYEQYF
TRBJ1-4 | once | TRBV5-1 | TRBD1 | TGCGCCAGCAGTCCCGGACAGGGGGGAATTACTAATGAAAAACTGTTTTTT | CASSPGQGGITNEKLFF
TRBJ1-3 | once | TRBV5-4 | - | TGTGCCAGCAGCGGCTCCTCTGGAAACACCATATATTTT | CASSGSSGNTIYF
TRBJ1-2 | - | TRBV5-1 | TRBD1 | TGCGCCAGCAGCCCTGGGACAGAGCCTTACTATGGCTACACCTTC | CASSPGTEPYYGYTF
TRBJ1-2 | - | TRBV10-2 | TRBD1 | TGCGTCACCAGGGCAGGGGGAGCTCCCTATGGCTACACCTTC | CVTRAGGAPYGYTF
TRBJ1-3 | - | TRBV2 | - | TGTGCCAGCACCCGGGGTAGGGGTAACACCGGAAACACCATATATTTT | CASTRGRGNTGNTIYF
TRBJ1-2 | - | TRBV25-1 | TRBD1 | TGTGCCAGCAGTGGACAGGGCGTACCTTATGGCTACACCTTC | CASSGQGVPYGYTF
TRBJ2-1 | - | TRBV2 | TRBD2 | TGTGCTTCGGCTAGCGGCCTATTTCCCCTCAAGCAGGTCTTC | CASASGLFPLKQVF
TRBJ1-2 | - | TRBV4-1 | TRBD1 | TGCGCCAGCAGCCAGGGATACCGGGACAGGGGTTATGGCTACACCTTC | CASSQGYRDRGYGYTF
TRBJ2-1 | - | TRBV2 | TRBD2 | TGTGCCAGCAAGCCTAGCGGGAATGAGCAGTTCTTC | CASKPSGNEQFF
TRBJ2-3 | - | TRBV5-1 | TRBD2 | TGCGCCAGCAGCGGGGTACGACAACTACGGAGCGGGATCCCTACAGATACGCAGTATTTT | CASSGVRQLRSGIPTDTQYF
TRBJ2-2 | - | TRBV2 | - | TGTGCCAGCAGTGTTGTCAGAAACACCGGGGAGCTGTTTTTT | CASSVVRNTGELFF
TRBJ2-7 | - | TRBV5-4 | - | TGTGCCAGTACTTCAGACCTTTTCTCCTACGAGCAGTACTTC | CASTSDLFSYEQYF
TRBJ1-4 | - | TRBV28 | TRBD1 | TGTGCCAGCAGTCCTCCAGGACAGGGTACGGGTCTGGCAGCTAATGAAAAACTGTTTTTT | CASSPPGQGTGLAANEKLFF
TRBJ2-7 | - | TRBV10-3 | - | TGTGCCATCAGTGAGATCTCGGTAGGCTCCTACGAGCAGTACTTC | CAISEISVGSYEQYF
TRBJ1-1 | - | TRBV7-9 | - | TGTGCCAGCAGTCTACAGGGTAGGTCTGAAGCTTTCTTT | CASSLQGRSEAFF
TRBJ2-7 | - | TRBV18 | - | TGTGCCAGCTCACCGGTTGTAAACCCCCAACGCTACGAGCAGTACTTC | CASSPVVNPQRYEQYF
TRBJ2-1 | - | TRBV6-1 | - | TGTGCCAGCAGTGCCCTACGGGACGGAGCCTACAATGAGCAGTTCTTC | CASSALRDGAYNEQFF
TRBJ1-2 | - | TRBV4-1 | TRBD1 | TGCGCCAGCAGCCAAGCAGGGGGTGAGGGTCGATATGGCTACACCTTC | CASSQAGGEGRYGYTF